These T cell receptor beta chains were read from a single sample in a study of preoperative IRX-2 immunotherapy in early breast cancer. Assay: immunoSEQ multiplex PCR; the TCRdb copy retains only in-frame clones and omits some. The sample includes about 5,600 clones, approximately 60% of them seen just once. Material: tumor tissue, obtained before IRX-2 immunotherapy. All receptors derive from a human donor with breast cancer. Both conserved end residues are part of each CDR3. The order of the fields is V gene, clone size, D gene, J gene, CDR3 protein, CDR3 DNA. D genes are given only for firm matches. The size of a clone is reported for some rows only, either as once, few or many, or as a class for expanded clones.

TRBV6-8,once,NA,TRBJ2-5,CAIRTSYQETQYF,TGTGCCATCAGAACGTCGTACCAAGAGACCCAGTACTTC
TRBV19,NA,NA,TRBJ2-7,CASSLRYTYEQYF,TGTGCCAGTAGTCTGCGCTACACCTACGAGCAGTACTTC
TRBV11-3,few,TRBD1,TRBJ2-7,CASSLGQREYEQYF,TGTGCCAGCAGCTTGGGACAGAGGGAATACGAGCAGTACTTC
TRBV5-1,NA,NA,TRBJ1-1,CASSLGSELNTEAFF,TGCGCCAGCAGCTTGGGGTCAGAGTTGAACACTGAAGCTTTCTTT
TRBV18,NA,TRBD2,TRBJ2-1,CASSPRSPGLAGGPRNEQFF,TGTGCCAGCTCACCAAGATCGCCGGGACTAGCGGGAGGGCCGAGGAATGAGCAGTTCTTC
TRBV6-8,NA,NA,TRBJ1-4,CASSLIGATNEKLFF,TGTGCCAGCAGTCTCATAGGGGCAACTAATGAAAAACTGTTTTTT
TRBV7-8,NA,TRBD2,TRBJ2-7,CASSSTSGIGYEQYF,TGTGCCAGCAGCTCGACTAGCGGGATAGGCTACGAGCAGTACTTC
TRBV19,medium-sized,NA,TRBJ1-1,CASSISRVLGVSTEAFF,TGTGCCAGTAGTATCTCCAGGGTACTGGGAGTCAGCACTGAAGCTTTCTTT
TRBV6-8,NA,TRBD1,TRBJ2-2,CASRPRQGSNTGELFF,TGTGCCAGCAGACCCCGACAGGGATCGAACACCGGGGAGCTGTTTTTT
TRBV23-1,NA,TRBD2,TRBJ2-7,CASSNIAGGSYEQYF,TGCGCCAGCAGCAACATAGCGGGGGGCTCCTACGAGCAGTACTTC
TRBV19,few,NA,TRBJ2-7,CASSIDRWKGLYEQYF,TGTGCCAGTAGTATAGATCGGTGGAAGGGGCTTTACGAGCAGTACTTC
TRBV19,NA,NA,TRBJ1-5,CASSGDRSQPQHF,TGTGCCAGTAGTGGCGACAGAAGTCAGCCCCAGCATTTT
TRBV29-1,NA,NA,TRBJ2-7,CSVEGVAGGRYEQYF,TGCAGCGTTGAAGGGGTTGCGGGCGGAAGGTACGAGCAGTACTTC
TRBV29-1,few,TRBD2,TRBJ2-7,CSVRTSGKVQYF,TGCAGCGTCCGGACTAGCGGGAAGGTGCAGTACTTC
TRBV6-8,NA,NA,TRBJ1-2,CASSRQGSDGYTF,TGTGCCAGCAGTCGCCAGGGGTCGGATGGCTACACCTTC
TRBV6-1,NA,NA,TRBJ1-3,CASSEGLGSRSTAGNTIYF,TGTGCCAGCAGTGAAGGTTTGGGGAGCCGTTCTACTGCTGGAAACACCATATATTTT
TRBV9,once,NA,TRBJ1-5,CASSESGAAYSNQPQHF,TGTGCCAGCAGTGAGTCTGGGGCAGCTTATAGCAATCAGCCCCAGCATTTT
TRBV18,few,NA,TRBJ1-3,CASSPRRPDVGNTIYF,TGTGCCAGCTCACCGCGGAGGCCAGACGTAGGAAACACCATATATTTT
TRBV29-1,NA,NA,TRBJ1-1,CRVSGLDTNTEAFF,TGCAGAGTTAGCGGCTTGGACACGAACACTGAAGCTTTCTTT
TRBV19,NA,TRBD2,TRBJ2-3,CASSPQTSGIGGTQYF,TGTGCCAGTAGTCCGCAGACTAGCGGGATCGGAGGTACGCAGTATTTT
TRBV6-8,NA,TRBD2,TRBJ2-1,CASSYGTSNNEQFF,TGTGCCAGCAGCTATGGGACTAGCAACAATGAGCAGTTCTTC
TRBV18,NA,NA,TRBJ2-3,CASSPRGSADTQYF,TGTGCCAGCTCACCAAGAGGCAGCGCAGATACGCAGTATTTT
TRBV29-1,NA,TRBD1,TRBJ1-2,CSVDSPGGGYGYTF,TGCAGCGTTGACTCGCCAGGGGGTGGCTATGGCTACACCTTC
TRBV6-8,NA,NA,TRBJ2-5,CASSYSKSRRETQYF,TGTGCCAGCAGTTACTCGAAGTCCCGACGAGAGACCCAGTACTTC
TRBV10-3,NA,NA,TRBJ1-2,CAISEWAEYGYTF,TGTGCCATCAGTGAGTGGGCCGAGTATGGCTACACCTTC
TRBV28,few,NA,TRBJ2-7,CASSLLPTGRYEQYF,TGTGCCAGCAGTTTACTCCCGACAGGACGATACGAGCAGTACTTC